This is a list of T cell receptor beta chains from one sample in a study of blood T cell repertoires in COVID-19. Using immunoSEQ multiplex PCR, the repertoire was profiled, and TCRdb retains in-frame clones only, with some absent. The table has 100,000 to 150,000 clones, around 88% seen once. Material for sequencing was peripheral blood. The receptors here all came from a man older than 75 with active or convalescent COVID-19. The CDR3 runs from the conserved cysteine through the conserved F or W. A D gene is named only where the DNA matches it firmly.

d_gene: -; v_gene: TRBV4-3; j_gene: TRBJ1-6; CDR3aa: CASSQEVRPSPLHF
d_gene: -; v_gene: TRBV29-1; j_gene: TRBJ2-1; CDR3aa: CSAPPTGNPYSNEQFF
d_gene: TRBD1; v_gene: TRBV5-4; j_gene: TRBJ2-1; CDR3aa: CASSPGTGGNNEQFF
d_gene: -; v_gene: TRBV10-3; j_gene: TRBJ2-3; CDR3aa: CAISEGLTDTQYF
d_gene: -; v_gene: TRBV19; j_gene: TRBJ2-1; CDR3aa: CASSTLSRSYNEQFF
d_gene: -; v_gene: TRBV5-1; j_gene: TRBJ2-5; CDR3aa: CASSGTGGETQYF
d_gene: TRBD1; v_gene: TRBV7-6; j_gene: TRBJ2-2; CDR3aa: CASSPGTGGTGELFF
d_gene: -; v_gene: TRBV4-3; j_gene: TRBJ2-5; CDR3aa: CASSQDGCQETQYF
d_gene: TRBD2; v_gene: TRBV5-8; j_gene: TRBJ2-7; CDR3aa: CASSFGGSGIYEQYF
d_gene: -; v_gene: TRBV28; j_gene: TRBJ1-4; CDR3aa: CASSIRQVIEKLFF
d_gene: -; v_gene: TRBV6-5; j_gene: TRBJ1-2; CDR3aa: CASTQWGGDYGYTF
d_gene: -; v_gene: TRBV11-3; j_gene: TRBJ1-1; CDR3aa: CASSLDSARNTEASF
d_gene: TRBD2; v_gene: TRBV6-5; j_gene: TRBJ2-7; CDR3aa: CASGGLAGNYEQYF
d_gene: -; v_gene: TRBV29-1; j_gene: TRBJ2-7; CDR3aa: CSVVPLLSSYEQYF
d_gene: -; v_gene: TRBV6-5; j_gene: TRBJ1-4; CDR3aa: CASNAEKLFF
d_gene: -; v_gene: TRBV6-2/TRBV6-3; j_gene: TRBJ2-2; CDR3aa: CASSYLSRELFF
d_gene: -; v_gene: TRBV11-2; j_gene: TRBJ2-2; CDR3aa: CASSLLGTGELFF
d_gene: TRBD2; v_gene: TRBV27; j_gene: TRBJ2-2; CDR3aa: CASSLSSGGPGELFF
d_gene: -; v_gene: TRBV5-5; j_gene: TRBJ1-6; CDR3aa: CASSHPAGGRLNSPLHF
d_gene: TRBD1; v_gene: TRBV4-3; j_gene: TRBJ2-3; CDR3aa: CASSHRTGGTDTQYF
d_gene: -; v_gene: TRBV21-1; j_gene: TRBJ2-3; CDR3aa: CASSLNPGLASTDTQYF
d_gene: -; v_gene: TRBV5-5; j_gene: TRBJ2-7; CDR3aa: CASSFSGKGYEQYF
d_gene: -; v_gene: TRBV11-2; j_gene: TRBJ1-2; CDR3aa: CASSLDRHGYTF
d_gene: -; v_gene: TRBV9; j_gene: TRBJ2-3; CDR3aa: CASSVAPTDTDTQYF
d_gene: TRBD2; v_gene: TRBV2; j_gene: TRBJ2-5; CDR3aa: CASRGDQETQYF
d_gene: -; v_gene: TRBV5-5; j_gene: TRBJ1-1; CDR3aa: CASSFTAGNTEAFF
d_gene: -; v_gene: TRBV18; j_gene: TRBJ1-5; CDR3aa: CASSPSPRGGVNQPQHF
d_gene: TRBD1; v_gene: TRBV5-1; j_gene: TRBJ2-2; CDR3aa: CASSPGTANTGELFF
d_gene: -; v_gene: TRBV7-9; j_gene: TRBJ1-2; CDR3aa: CASSLFVYGYTF
d_gene: -; v_gene: TRBV24-1; j_gene: TRBJ2-3; CDR3aa: CATGGGASTDTQYF
d_gene: -; v_gene: TRBV6-5; j_gene: TRBJ2-1; CDR3aa: CASSPLGRGYNEQFF
d_gene: -; v_gene: TRBV6-6; j_gene: TRBJ2-5; CDR3aa: CASRWGGAQETQYF
d_gene: -; v_gene: TRBV18; j_gene: TRBJ2-7; CDR3aa: CASSPKTGFGYEQYF
d_gene: -; v_gene: TRBV6-5; j_gene: TRBJ2-7; CDR3aa: CASSYSRGSIGYF
d_gene: -; v_gene: TRBV29-1; j_gene: TRBJ1-1; CDR3aa: CSADTNTEAFF
d_gene: -; v_gene: TRBV4-3; j_gene: TRBJ1-6; CDR3aa: CASSLDRVSYNSPLHF
d_gene: -; v_gene: TRBV19; j_gene: TRBJ2-2; CDR3aa: CASSIGDSITGELFF
d_gene: -; v_gene: TRBV29-1; j_gene: TRBJ1-2; CDR3aa: CSVEDRKVWGYTF
d_gene: TRBD1; v_gene: TRBV2; j_gene: TRBJ1-4; CDR3aa: CASREDRGGIEKLFF
d_gene: -; v_gene: TRBV4-3; j_gene: TRBJ2-1; CDR3aa: CASSQAVGRANEQFF
d_gene: TRBD2; v_gene: TRBV29-1; j_gene: TRBJ2-1; CDR3aa: CSVETGRGADEQFF
d_gene: TRBD1; v_gene: TRBV6-5; j_gene: TRBJ2-2; CDR3aa: CASSYSQGANTGELFF
d_gene: -; v_gene: TRBV4-1; j_gene: TRBJ1-1; CDR3aa: CASNPGYRRTEAFF
d_gene: -; v_gene: TRBV27; j_gene: TRBJ1-2; CDR3aa: CASRPWTAYYGYTF
d_gene: TRBD2; v_gene: TRBV6-5; j_gene: TRBJ2-3; CDR3aa: CASRRTSGGTDTQYF
d_gene: -; v_gene: TRBV2; j_gene: TRBJ2-5; CDR3aa: CASRSTNYGTQYF